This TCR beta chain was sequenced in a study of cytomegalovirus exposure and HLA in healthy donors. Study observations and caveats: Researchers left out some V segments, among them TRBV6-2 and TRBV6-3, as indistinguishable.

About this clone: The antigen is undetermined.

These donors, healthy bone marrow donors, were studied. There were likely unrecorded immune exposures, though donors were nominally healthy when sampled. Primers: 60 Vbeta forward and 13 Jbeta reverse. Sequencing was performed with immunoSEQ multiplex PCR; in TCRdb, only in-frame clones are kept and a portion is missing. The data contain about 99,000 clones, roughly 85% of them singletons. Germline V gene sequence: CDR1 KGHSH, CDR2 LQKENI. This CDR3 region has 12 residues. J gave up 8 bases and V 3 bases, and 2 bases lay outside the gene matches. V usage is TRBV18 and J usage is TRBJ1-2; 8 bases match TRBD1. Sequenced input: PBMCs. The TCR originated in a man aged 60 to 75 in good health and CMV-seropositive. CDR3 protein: CASSPDRDGYTF. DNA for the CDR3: TGTGCCAGCTCACCGGACAGGGACGGCTACACCTTC.